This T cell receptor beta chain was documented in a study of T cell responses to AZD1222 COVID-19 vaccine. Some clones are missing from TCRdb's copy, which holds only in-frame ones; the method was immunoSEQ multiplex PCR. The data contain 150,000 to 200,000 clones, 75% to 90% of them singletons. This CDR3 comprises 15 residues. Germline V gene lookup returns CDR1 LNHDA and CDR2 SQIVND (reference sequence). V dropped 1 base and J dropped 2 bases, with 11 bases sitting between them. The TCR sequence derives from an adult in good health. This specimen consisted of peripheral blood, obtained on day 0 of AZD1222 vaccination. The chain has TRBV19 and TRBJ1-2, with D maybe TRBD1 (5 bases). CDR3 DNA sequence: TGTGCCAGTAGTATAGTCCAGGGCTGGAACTATGGCTACACCTTC. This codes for CASSIVQGWNYGYTF. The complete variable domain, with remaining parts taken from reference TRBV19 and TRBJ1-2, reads DGGITQSPKYLFRKEGQNVTLSCEQNLNHDAMYWYRQDPGQGLRLIYYSQIVNDFQKGDIAEGYSVSREKKESFPLTVTSAQKNPTAFYLCASSIVQGWNYGYTFGSGTRLTVV.